The next 24 T cell receptor beta chains were all read from a single sample in a study of a mutant IDH1 vaccine in newly diagnosed glioma. Their specific antigens are unknown. Time point reported: week 23, last vaccination. Each vaccine dose was 300 ug of mutant IDH1 20-mer peptide, with topical imiquimod. Method: immunoSEQ multiplex PCR; TCRdb's copy keeps in-frame clones and lacks some. The data hold around 54,000 clones, with 75% to 90% observed a single time. Sequenced here: PBMCs, sampled from a glioma patient whose treatment included an IDH1 peptide vaccine. These receptors were collected from a middle-aged man with glioma.

V and J are TRBV7-2 and TRBJ1-2, with 7 positions matching TRBD1. Germline assignment: CDR1 SGHTA and CDR2 FQGNSA. This CDR3 has 16 amino acids. J gave up 0 bases and V 1 base, and 5 bases lay outside the gene matches. CDR3 residues: CASSLVQGGANYGYTF. CDR3 sequence (DNA): TGTGCCAGCAGCTTAGTTCAGGGGGGAGCTAACTATGGCTACACCTTC.

This clone has a single count. The chain joins TRBV23-1 to TRBJ2-7; 13 nucleotides line up with TRBD2. TRBV23-1 is placed among ORFs of uncertain function. V was clipped by 6 bases and J by 1 base; unmatched bases: 0. CDR3 length: 14 amino acids. CDR3: CASRTSGRSYEQYF. CDR3 in DNA: TGCGCCAGCAGGACTAGCGGGAGGTCCTACGAGCAGTACTTC.

This chain uses TRBV18 with TRBJ2-2; 9 bases are a match to TRBD1. Germline lookup yields CDR1 KGHSH and CDR2 LQKENI. The CDR3 is 15 amino acids. J gave up 1 base and V 7 bases, and 4 bases lay outside the gene matches. CDR3 DNA: TGTGCCAGCTTTCCGGACAGGGGGAACACCGGGGAGCTGTTTTTT. Amino acids: CASFPDRGNTGELFF.

The CDR3 spells CASSLAREGVGEQYF. CDR3 sequence (DNA): TGTGCCAGCAGCTTGGCCCGAGAAGGAGTGGGAGAGCAGTACTTC. The chain recombines TRBV5-8 with TRBJ2-7; D gene ambiguous. Germline V gene data show CDR1 as SGHTS and CDR2 as YDEGEE. With 0 bases removed from V and 7 bases from J, the gap between germline ends came to 17 bases. The CDR3 is made up of 15 amino acids. The entire variable domain, with the rest obtained from reference TRBV5-8 and TRBJ2-7, is as follows: EAGVTQSPTHLIKTRGQQATLRCSPISGHTSVYWYQQALGLGLQFLLWYDEGEERNRGNFPPRFSGRQFPNYSSELNVNALELEDSALYLCASSLAREGVGEQYFGPGTRLTVT.

V gene TRBV25-1 combines with J gene TRBJ2-2, with 7 bases aligning to TRBD2. Germline lookup yields CDR1 MGHDK and CDR2 SYGVNS. Losses at the gene ends were 4 bases for V and 0 bases for J; bases not matched to a gene: 8. The CDR3 runs to 17 residues. The CDR3 sequence: CASSGQWTRSNTGELFF. The CDR3 region has the DNA TGTGCCAGCAGTGGACAATGGACTAGGTCGAACACCGGGGAGCTGTTTTTT.

V and J are TRBV5-1 and TRBJ2-7; D is undetermined. CDR1 SGHRS and CDR2 YFSETQ come from the germline V gene. The CDR3 runs 14 residues. V lost 0 bases and J lost 1, with 8 bases in between. This CDR3 is CASSLGLISYEQYF. Here the CDR3 DNA reads TGCGCCAGCAGCTTGGGACTTATTTCCTACGAGCAGTACTTC.

The gene calls are TRBV27 and TRBJ2-7; the D call may be TRBD1 or TRBD2 (7 bases each). Germline V gives CDR1 MNHEY, CDR2 SMNVEV (reference sequence). The CDR3 covers 15 residues. With 2 bases removed from V and 4 bases from J, the gap between germline ends came to 15 bases. CDR3 DNA: TGTGCCAGCAGTTTACTTCAGGGGGGGAAGTACGAGCAGTACTTC. This translates into CASSLLQGGKYEQYF.

This chain's CDR3 is CASNPGTNQGIQQFF. For the CDR3, the DNA is TGTGCCAGCAATCCTGGGACTAACCAAGGCATCCAGCAGTTCTTC. V usage is TRBV6-6 and J usage is TRBJ2-1; TRBD2 aligns across 7 bases. Per germline, CDR1 MNHNY and CDR2 SVGAGI (reference sequence). J was trimmed by 11 bases and V by 7 bases; bases with no gene match: 17. The CDR3 extends over 15 amino acids.

V is TRBV9 and J is TRBJ2-7; D call uncertain. The CDR3 runs 14 residues. Germline CDR1 and CDR2: SGDLS and YYNGEE. Trimming removed 4 bases at V and 0 bases at J, with 11 bases between. The CDR3 DNA is TGTGCCAGCAGCACCCGACTTCCCTCCTACGAGCAGTACTTC. Protein product: CASSTRLPSYEQYF.

The V gene is TRBV2, the J gene TRBJ1-4, with a weak D call TRBD1 (5 bases). With 6 bases removed from V and 5 bases from J, the gap between germline ends came to 13 bases. Per germline, CDR1 SNHLY and CDR2 FYNNEI. The CDR3 sequence is 14 residues long. The DNA of the CDR3 is TGTGCCAGCAGATCCGGGACGGTGAATGAAAAACTGTTTTTT. As protein: CASRSGTVNEKLFF.

This chain joins TRBV5-1 and TRBJ2-7; no clear D gene. Between the trimmed V and J ends, which lost 0 bases and 6 bases, there was a span of 13 bases. Germline V gene data show CDR1 as SGHRS and CDR2 as YFSETQ. This CDR3 spans 14 amino acids. The CDR3 DNA sequence: TGCGCCAGCAGCTTGGTCTCTCCACTTGGCGAGCAGTACTTC. Translation gives CASSLVSPLGEQYF.

The chain has TRBV11-1 and TRBJ2-7; 7 bases fit TRBD1. Germline-derived CDR1 and CDR2 are SGHAT and FQDESV (reference sequence). CDR3 length: 13 residues. Trimming removed 5 bases from V and 3 bases from J; junction bases left unmatched: 4. The CDR3 region has the DNA TGTGCCAGCAGCGTCAGGACAGGCTACGAGCAGTACTTC. It codes for CASSVRTGYEQYF. Looking up the rest from reference TRBV11-1 and TRBJ2-7 gives the full variable domain: EAEVAQSPRYKITEKSQAVAFWCDPISGHATLYWYRQILGQGPELLVQFQDESVVDDSQLPKDRFSAERLKGVDSTLKIQPAELGDSAMYLCASSVRTGYEQYFGPGTRLTVT.

The V call is TRBV7-2, the J call TRBJ2-5, with a tentative D call TRBD1 (8 bases). The CDR3 contains 17 residues. Trimming took 6 bases from V and 2 from J, leaving 22 bases between them. Germline CDR1 reads SGHTA; CDR2 reads FQGNSA. The CDR3 bases are TGTGCCAGCAGAACAGGGGGGGCTTGGGCATATCAAGAGACCCAGTACTTC. This sequence encodes CASRTGGAWAYQETQYF.

CDR3 residues: CASSIGVTASYEQYF. The CDR3 region has the DNA TGTGCCAGTAGTATAGGGGTGACAGCCTCCTACGAGCAGTACTTC. The chain combines TRBV19 with TRBJ2-7; possibly TRBD1 for D (5 bases). Trimming pared 1 base from V and 0 bases from J, leaving 10 bases between. This CDR3 comprises 15 residues. Germline values: CDR1 LNHDA, CDR2 SQIVND (reference sequence).

The count of this clone is one. The CDR3 here is CASSLPLGVGYTF. CDR3 sequence (DNA): TGTGCCAGCAGTCTACCGCTGGGGGTTGGCTACACCTTC. The V gene is TRBV28, the J gene TRBJ1-2, with a weak D call TRBD1 (5 bases). The CDR3 sequence is 13 residues long. Germline V gene lookup returns CDR1 MDHEN and CDR2 SYDVKM. The V end lost 5 bases, the J end lost 7 bases, and 14 bases lay between the germline ends.

This sequence joins TRBV27 and TRBJ2-7; the D is unclear. The germline V gene has CDR1 MNHEY and CDR2 SMNVEV (reference sequence). There are 15 residues in the CDR3. V gave up 1 base and J gave up 1 base, with 11 bases separating them. CDR3 DNA: TGTGCCAGCAGTTTATACGGGCTCCTGTCCTACGAGCAGTACTTC. It is translated as CASSLYGLLSYEQYF.

The table lists this clone with a count of one. The chain combines TRBV9 with TRBJ2-1; a weak D match, TRBD2 (6 bases). CDR3 length equals 15 residues. V shed 3 bases and J shed 2 bases, with 12 bases lying between them. CDR1 and CDR2 (germline): SGDLS, YYNGEE. The CDR3 nucleotides are TGTGCCAGCAGCGCTTCTAGCGCCACCTACAATGAGCAGTTCTTC. Translated: CASSASSATYNEQFF.

The chain carries TRBV5-4 and TRBJ2-3, with TRBD2 identical over 12 bases. From germline, CDR1 is SGHNT and CDR2 YYREEE (reference sequence). This CDR3 is 17 amino acids long. V dropped 2 bases and J dropped 2; count of bases not matched to a gene: 6. The chain's CDR3 is CASSLRTSGRSTDTQYF. The CDR3 DNA reads TGTGCCAGCAGCTTACGAACTAGCGGGAGGTCCACAGATACGCAGTATTTT.

The chain links TRBV14 to TRBJ2-5; possibly TRBD1 for D (5 bases). Per the germline V gene, CDR1 is SGHDN and CDR2 is FVKESK. The CDR3 has 16 amino acids. V lost 4 bases, J lost 5 bases, and 20 bases lay in between. In DNA, the CDR3 is TGTGCCAGCAGCCGTAGGTCTTTGGGGCGATGGGAGACCCAGTACTTC. It translates to CASSRRSLGRWETQYF.

This clone turned up a few times. The V call is TRBV5-4, the J call TRBJ2-5; D is possibly TRBD2 (5 bases). This CDR3 has 14 residues. CDR1 is SGHNT and CDR2 is YYREEE in the germline V gene (reference sequence). Trimming took 5 bases from V and 1 from J, leaving 12 bases between them. The chain's CDR3 is CASRPGLIQETQYF. The CDR3 bases are TGTGCCAGCAGACCTGGACTGATCCAAGAGACCCAGTACTTC.

The J gene is TRBJ2-2, the V gene TRBV6-6; the match to TRBD1 covers 7 bases. The CDR3 runs to 16 residues. From germline, CDR1 is MNHNY and CDR2 SVGAGI (reference sequence). The V and J ends lost 6 bases and 0 bases, in that order; junction bases with no gene match: 7. The CDR3 spells CASSQVTGSNTGELFF. Written as DNA, the CDR3 is TGTGCCAGCAGCCAAGTGACAGGGTCGAACACCGGGGAGCTGTTTTTT.

The chain links TRBV9 to TRBJ2-2; tentatively, D is TRBD2 (5 bases). The CDR3 is 14 amino acids. The V end lost 7 bases, the J end lost 6 bases, and 16 bases lay between the germline ends. From germline, CDR1 is SGDLS and CDR2 YYNGEE. The DNA for the CDR3 is TGTGCCAGCGCGGCAGGACTTAGACCCGGGGAGCTGTTTTTT. Translation: CASAAGLRPGELFF.

The rearrangement joins TRBV19 to TRBJ1-5; no clear D. The CDR3 consists of 13 residues. From germline, CDR1 is LNHDA and CDR2 SQIVND (reference sequence). Trimming left V 8 bases short and J 11 bases short, with 19 bases between. This chain's CDR3 is CASHTTLSASQHF. DNA for the CDR3: TGTGCCAGTCATACAACTCTATCAGCGTCCCAGCATTTT.

The chain combines TRBV6-6 with TRBJ1-5; D gene ambiguous. Trimming took off 7 bases at V and 0 bases at J, with 13 bases between the two ends. This CDR3 has 15 residues. Per germline, CDR1 MNHNY and CDR2 SVGAGI (reference sequence). CDR3 residues: CASTPVAGSNQPQHF. CDR3 nucleotide sequence: TGTGCCAGCACCCCTGTGGCGGGTAGCAATCAGCCCCAGCATTTT.